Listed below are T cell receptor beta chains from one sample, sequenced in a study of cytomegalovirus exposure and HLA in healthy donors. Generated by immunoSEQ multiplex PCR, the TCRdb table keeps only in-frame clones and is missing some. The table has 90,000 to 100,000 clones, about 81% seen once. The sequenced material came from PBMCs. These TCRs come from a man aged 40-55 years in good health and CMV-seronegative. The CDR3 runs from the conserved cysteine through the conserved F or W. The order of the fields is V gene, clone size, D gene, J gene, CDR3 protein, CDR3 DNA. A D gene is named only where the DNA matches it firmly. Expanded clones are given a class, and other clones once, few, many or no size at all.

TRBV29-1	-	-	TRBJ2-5	CSVEDIRFGETQYF	TGCAGCGTTGAAGATATACGCTTCGGAGAGACCCAGTACTTC
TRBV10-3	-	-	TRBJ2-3	CAISESGPWTDTQYF	TGTGCCATCAGTGAATCAGGGCCGTGGACAGATACGCAGTATTTT
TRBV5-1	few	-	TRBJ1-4	CASSLTRANGKLFF	TGCGCCAGCAGCCTTACTCGAGCCAACGGGAAACTGTTTTTT
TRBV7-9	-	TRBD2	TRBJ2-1	CASTPGTSGGDNEQFF	TGTGCCAGTACCCCCGGGACTAGCGGGGGGGACAATGAGCAGTTCTTC
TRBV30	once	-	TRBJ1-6	CAWSEARQSPLHF	TGTGCCTGGAGTGAGGCCAGGCAATCACCCCTCCACTTT
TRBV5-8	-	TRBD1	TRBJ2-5	CASSEGDRNGETQYF	TGTGCCAGCAGCGAAGGGGACAGGAATGGAGAGACCCAGTACTTC
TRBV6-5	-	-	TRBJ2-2	CASSYPTGELFF	TGTGCCAGCAGTTACCCGACCGGGGAGCTGTTTTTT
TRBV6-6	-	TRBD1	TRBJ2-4	CASSYRGQGFIQYF	TGTGCCAGCAGTTACAGGGGACAGGGGTTCATTCAGTACTTC
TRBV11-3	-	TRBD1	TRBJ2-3	CASSSGQGMGQYF	TGTGCCAGCAGCTCCGGACAGGGGATGGGGCAGTATTTT
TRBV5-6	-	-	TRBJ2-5	CASSLAGGGTQYF	TGTGCCAGCAGCTTGGCCGGGGGAGGGACCCAGTACTTC
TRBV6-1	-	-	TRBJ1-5	CASSGRGAGHGNQPQHF	TGTGCCAGCAGTGGGCGCGGGGCAGGCCATGGCAATCAGCCCCAGCATTTT
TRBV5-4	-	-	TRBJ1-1	CASRMDSQLNTEAFF	TGTGCCAGCAGAATGGATTCACAGCTGAACACTGAAGCTTTCTTT
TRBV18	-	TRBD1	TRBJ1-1	CASSPLHKGQGYTEAFF	TGTGCCAGCTCACCCCTCCATAAGGGACAGGGATACACTGAAGCTTTCTTT
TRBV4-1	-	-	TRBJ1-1	CASSQDGRVAEAFF	TGCGCCAGCAGCCAAGATGGGAGGGTAGCTGAAGCTTTCTTT
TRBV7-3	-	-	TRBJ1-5	CASSPTGLHQPQHF	TGTGCCAGCAGCCCCACAGGGTTACATCAGCCCCAGCATTTT
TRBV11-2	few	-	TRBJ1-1	CASSLGLQGIEAFF	TGTGCCAGCAGCTTAGGATTGCAGGGGATTGAAGCTTTCTTT
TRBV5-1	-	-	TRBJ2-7	CASSVQGGPYEQYF	TGCGCCAGCAGCGTACAGGGCGGACCCTACGAGCAGTACTTC
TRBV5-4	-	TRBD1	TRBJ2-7	CASSLAGTDHSSHF	TGTGCCAGCAGCTTGGCCGGGACAGATCATAGTTCGCACTTC
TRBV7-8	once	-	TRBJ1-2	CASSPVGGGYTF	TGTGCCAGCAGCCCAGTGGGGGGTGGCTACACCTTC
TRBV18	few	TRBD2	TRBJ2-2	CASSPWTSGVFGELFF	TGTGCCAGCTCACCCTGGACTAGCGGGGTTTTCGGGGAGCTGTTTTTT
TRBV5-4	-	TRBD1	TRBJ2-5	CASSLANGGQYQETQYF	TGTGCCAGCAGCTTGGCCAATGGGGGACAGTACCAAGAGACCCAGTACTTC
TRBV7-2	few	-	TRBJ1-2	CASSLGFLWQGGYTF	TGTGCCAGCAGCTTAGGTTTTTTATGGCAGGGCGGCTACACCTTC
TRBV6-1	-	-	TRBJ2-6	CASSESWTSKLSGANVLTF	TGTGCCAGCAGTGAAAGCTGGACAAGTAAACTCTCTGGGGCCAACGTCCTGACTTTC
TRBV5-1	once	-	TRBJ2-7	CASSSNLWGGASYEQYF	TGCGCCAGCAGCTCCAATTTATGGGGCGGGGCCTCCTACGAGCAGTACTTC
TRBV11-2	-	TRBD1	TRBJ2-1	CASSFQTGSLFF	TGTGCCAGCAGCTTCCAGACAGGGTCGCTGTTCTTC
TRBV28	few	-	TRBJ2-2	CASGLFGELFF	TGTGCCAGTGGACTTTTCGGGGAGCTGTTTTTT
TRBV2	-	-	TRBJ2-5	CASREWVGEQYF	TGTGCCAGCAGGGAATGGGTGGGAGAGCAGTACTTC
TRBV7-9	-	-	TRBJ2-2	CASSHAGPDTGELFF	TGTGCCAGCAGCCACGCGGGCCCCGACACCGGGGAGCTGTTTTTT
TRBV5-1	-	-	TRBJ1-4	CASSDTATNEKLFF	TGCGCCAGCAGCGACACGGCAACTAATGAAAAACTGTTTTTT
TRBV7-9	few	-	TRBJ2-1	CASSFPSREQFF	TGTGCCAGCAGCTTCCCTAGTAGGGAGCAGTTCTTC
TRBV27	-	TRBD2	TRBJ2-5	CASRFTSGGEETQYF	TGTGCCAGCAGATTCACGAGCGGGGGGGAAGAGACCCAGTACTTC
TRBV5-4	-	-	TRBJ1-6	CASSFPSYNSPLHF	TGTGCCAGCAGCTTCCCATCCTATAATTCACCCCTCCACTTT
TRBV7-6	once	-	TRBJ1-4	CASSLASIGEGYEKLFF	TGTGCCAGCAGCTTAGCGTCGATTGGAGAGGGATACGAAAAACTGTTTTTT
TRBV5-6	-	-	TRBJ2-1	CASSLPGSNEQFF	TGTGCCAGCAGCTTGCCCGGGTCCAATGAGCAGTTCTTC
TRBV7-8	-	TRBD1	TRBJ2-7	CASSPHPGGNYEQYF	TGTGCCAGCAGCCCACACCCAGGGGGTAACTACGAGCAGTACTTC
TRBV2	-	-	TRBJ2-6	CASSRTGFTGANVLTF	TGTGCCAGCAGCAGAACAGGGTTTACTGGGGCCAACGTCCTGACTTTC
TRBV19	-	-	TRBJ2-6	CASSPGSSGANVLTF	TGTGCCAGTAGTCCAGGGTCCTCCGGGGCCAACGTCCTGACTTTC
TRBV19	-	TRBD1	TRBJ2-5	CASSMDRQETQYF	TGTGCCAGTAGTATGGACAGGCAAGAGACCCAGTACTTC
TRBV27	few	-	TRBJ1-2	CASKLRTEGFYGYTF	TGTGCCAGTAAACTCAGGACGGAGGGTTTCTATGGCTACACCTTC
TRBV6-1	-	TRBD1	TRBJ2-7	CASSRQGNTYEQYF	TGTGCCAGCAGTAGACAGGGGAATACCTACGAGCAGTACTTC
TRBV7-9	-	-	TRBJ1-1	CASSLLIQLNTEAFF	TGTGCCAGCAGCTTATTAATACAGCTGAACACTGAAGCTTTCTTT
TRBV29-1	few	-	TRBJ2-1	CSAEGFGTNYNEQFF	TGCAGCGCCGAAGGGTTTGGGACAAACTACAATGAGCAGTTCTTC
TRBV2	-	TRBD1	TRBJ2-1	CASSEQGAYNEQFF	TGTGCCAGCAGTGAACAGGGGGCATACAATGAGCAGTTCTTC
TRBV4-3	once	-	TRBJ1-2	CASSKASDRGIRGYTF	TGCGCCAGCAGCAAAGCCTCGGACAGAGGTATTCGTGGCTACACCTTC
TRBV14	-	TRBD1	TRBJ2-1	CASSQGTGIEQFF	TGTGCCAGCAGCCAAGGGACAGGGATTGAGCAGTTCTTC
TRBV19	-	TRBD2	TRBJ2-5	CASSGKRGGRETQYF	TGTGCCAGTAGTGGAAAACGGGGGGGCCGGGAGACCCAGTACTTC
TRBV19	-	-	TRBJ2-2	CASSVRDSRGELFF	TGTGCCAGTAGTGTTCGGGACTCTAGGGGGGAGCTGTTTTTT
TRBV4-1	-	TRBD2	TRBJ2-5	CASSQVPGLEETQYF	TGCGCCAGCAGCCAAGTGCCGGGACTAGAAGAGACCCAGTACTTC
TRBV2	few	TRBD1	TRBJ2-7	CASSEGQGTYEQYF	TGTGCCAGCAGTGAGGGACAGGGAACCTACGAGCAGTACTTC
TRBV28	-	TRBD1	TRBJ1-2	CASSSGAGTGGGYTF	TGTGCCAGCAGTTCGGGAGCCGGGACAGGGGGGGGCTACACCTTC
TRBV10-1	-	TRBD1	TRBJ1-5	CASRKDRGVAQPQHF	TGCGCCAGCAGAAAGGACAGGGGAGTGGCTCAGCCCCAGCATTTT
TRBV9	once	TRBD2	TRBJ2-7	CASSVGLASYEQYF	TGTGCCAGCAGCGTAGGACTAGCTTCCTACGAGCAGTACTTC
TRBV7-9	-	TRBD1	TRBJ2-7	CASSSQQGPGQGGYEQYF	TGTGCCAGCAGCTCACAACAAGGGCCGGGACAGGGGGGTTACGAGCAGTACTTC
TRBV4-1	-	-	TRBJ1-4	CASSQDRKMTPLIATNEKLFF	TGCGCCAGCAGCCAAGATCGAAAAATGACACCTCTTATTGCAACTAATGAAAAACTGTTTTTT
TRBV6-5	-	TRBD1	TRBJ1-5	CASSEERQGGQHF	TGTGCCAGCAGTGAAGAGCGACAGGGCGGCCAGCATTTT
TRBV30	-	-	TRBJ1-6	CAWGSTYNSPLHF	TGTGCCTGGGGCTCGACCTATAATTCACCCCTCCACTTT
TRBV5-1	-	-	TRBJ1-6	CASSHGGEDSPLHF	TGCGCCAGCAGCCATGGAGGGGAAGATTCACCCCTCCACTTT